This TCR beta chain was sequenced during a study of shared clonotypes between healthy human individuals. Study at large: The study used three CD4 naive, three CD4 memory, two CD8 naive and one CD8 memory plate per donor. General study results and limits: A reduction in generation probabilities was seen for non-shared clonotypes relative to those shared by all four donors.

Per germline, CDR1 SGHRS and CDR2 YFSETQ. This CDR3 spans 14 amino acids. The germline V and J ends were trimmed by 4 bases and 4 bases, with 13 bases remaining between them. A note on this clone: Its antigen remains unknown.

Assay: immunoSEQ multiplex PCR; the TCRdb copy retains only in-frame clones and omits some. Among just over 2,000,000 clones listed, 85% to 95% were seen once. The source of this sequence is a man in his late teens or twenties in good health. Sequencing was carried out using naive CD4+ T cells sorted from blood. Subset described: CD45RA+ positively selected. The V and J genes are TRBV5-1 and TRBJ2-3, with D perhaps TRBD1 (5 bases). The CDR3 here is CASSKGSSADTQYF. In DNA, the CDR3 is TGCGCCAGCAGCAAGGGGTCGTCGGCAGATACGCAGTATTTT.